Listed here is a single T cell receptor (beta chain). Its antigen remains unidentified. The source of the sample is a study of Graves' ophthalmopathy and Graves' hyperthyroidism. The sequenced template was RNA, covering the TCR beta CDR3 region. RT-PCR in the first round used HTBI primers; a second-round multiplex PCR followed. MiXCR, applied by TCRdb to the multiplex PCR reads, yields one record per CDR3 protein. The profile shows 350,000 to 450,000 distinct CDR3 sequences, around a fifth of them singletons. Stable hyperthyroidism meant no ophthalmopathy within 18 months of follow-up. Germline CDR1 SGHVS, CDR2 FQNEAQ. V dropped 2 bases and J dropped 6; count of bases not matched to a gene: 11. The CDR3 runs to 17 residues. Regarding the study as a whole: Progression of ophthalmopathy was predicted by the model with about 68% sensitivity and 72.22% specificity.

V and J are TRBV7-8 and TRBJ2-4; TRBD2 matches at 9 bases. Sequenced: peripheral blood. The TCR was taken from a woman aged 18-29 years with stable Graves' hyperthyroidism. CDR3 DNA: TGTGCCAGCAGCTTACTCCTGCGGGAGGGCCCGGCAAACATTCAGTACTTC. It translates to CASSLLLREGPANIQYF.